What follows is one T cell receptor (beta chain) and its context. The antigen remains unidentified. It was autoimmune disease history or systemic immunosuppression that excluded patients. The data derive from a study of OX40 agonist ivuxolimab in advanced cancers. Looking at the study overall: It was ivuxolimab, an agonistic anti-OX40 (CD134) antibody, that patients were treated with. Study conclusions and caveats: Both blood CD4+ and CD8+ T cells showed clonal growth by week 6 at 0.1 to 3.0 mg/kg.

Using immunoSEQ multiplex PCR, the repertoire was profiled, and TCRdb retains in-frame clones only, with some absent. The table lists tens of thousands of clones, roughly 90% of them singletons. The sequence came from an adult with an advanced solid tumor such as melanoma, head and neck, liver or kidney cancer. Material: CD4+ or CD8+ T cells sorted from blood, obtained in a trial of the OX40 agonist ivuxolimab.

As DNA, the CDR3 is TGTGCCAGCAGTTACTGGGACAGGGGAACCGGGGAGCTGTTTTTT. Translation gives CASSYWDRGTGELFF. The V call is TRBV6-6, the J call TRBJ2-2; 10 positions match TRBD1. This CDR3 is 15 amino acids long. Germline V CDR1 and CDR2: MNHNY, SVGAGI (reference sequence). The trim removed 1 base at V and 5 bases at J, leaving 1 base unmatched.